The T cell receptor beta chain described here comes from a study of Graves' ophthalmopathy and Graves' hyperthyroidism. At the level of the study: At initial diagnosis, peripheral blood was obtained, and this preceded any treatment. Regarding the study as a whole: Discriminating ophthalmopathy from stable hyperthyroidism, a 13-signature model attained a sensitivity of 85% to 90% and a specificity of 81.08%.

As the template, RNA transcripts were used to amplify TCR beta CDR3 regions. An opening RT-PCR round employed HTBI primers and preceded a second-round multiplex PCR. TCRdb re-called the multiplex PCR reads through MiXCR, storing one row per CDR3 protein. Of under 250,000 distinct CDR3 sequences listed, 25% to 30% are singletons. V shed 5 bases, J shed 1 base, and the junction held 6 bases outside the gene matches. The CDR3 consists of 15 residues. Germline-derived CDR1 and CDR2 are MNHNS and SASEGT. A note on this clonotype: Its cognate antigen is unknown.

Ophthalmopathic donors had moderate-to-severe activity, CAS ≥3 and NOSPECS ≥4, with disease that had lasted under 3 months. V gene TRBV6-1 combines with J gene TRBJ2-5; TRBD2 aligns across 8 bases. This sequence originates from a man aged 50-60 years with Graves' ophthalmopathy. The specimen sequenced was peripheral blood. CDR3: CASSLSGTSQETQYF. The DNA for the CDR3 is TGTGCCAGCAGTCTCTCCGGGACTAGCCAAGAGACCCAGTACTTC.